A single sample gave rise to the 23 T cell receptor beta chains below, sequenced in a study of blood T cell repertoires in COVID-19. Assay: immunoSEQ multiplex PCR; the TCRdb copy retains only in-frame clones and omits some. Here the sample spans 70,000 to 100,000 clones, 88% being singletons. Sequenced input: peripheral blood. The receptors here all came from a human donor in a cohort sampled during active COVID-19.

The V and J genes are TRBV14 and TRBJ1-2; TRBD1 matches at 8 bases. V lost 4 bases to trimming and J lost 6 bases; unmatched junction nucleotides: 4. Germline V gene data show CDR1 as SGHDN and CDR2 as FVKESK. The CDR3 runs to 13 residues. The CDR3: CASSPTGANGYTF. In DNA form, the CDR3 reads TGTGCCAGCAGCCCGACAGGGGCTAATGGCTACACCTTC. The full variable domain, completed using reference TRBV14 and TRBJ1-2, is EAGVTQFPSHSVIEKGQTVTLRCDPISGHDNLYWYRRVMGKEIKFLLHFVKESKQDESGMPNNRFLAERTGGTYSTLKVQPAELEDSGVYFCASSPTGANGYTFGSGTRLTVV.

The CDR3 is CASSLLNGEGEQFF. CDR3 DNA: TGTGCCAGCAGCTTACTCAACGGGGAGGGTGAGCAGTTCTTC. The chain links TRBV11-3 to TRBJ2-1; 7 bases match TRBD2. CDR1 SGHNT and CDR2 YENEEA come from the germline V gene. J was trimmed by 9 bases and V by 2 bases; bases with no gene match: 7. The CDR3 has 14 residues.

The J gene is TRBJ1-1, the V gene TRBV11-3; 7 nucleotides align to TRBD1. The germline V gene has CDR1 SGHNT and CDR2 YENEEA. This CDR3 contains 17 residues. V trimming: 6 bases; J trimming: 4 bases; junction bases outside the gene matches: 17. The CDR3 protein is CASRPNRGGRETTEAFF. CDR3 bases: TGTGCCAGCAGGCCGAACAGGGGAGGTAGAGAGACCACTGAAGCTTTCTTT.

This clone was found once. V is TRBV7-2 and J is TRBJ2-5; D is ambiguous. Germline CDR1 and CDR2: SGHTA and FQGNSA. CDR3 length: 13 amino acids. Trimming pared 3 bases from V and 0 bases from J, leaving 5 bases between. In nucleotides, the CDR3 is TGTGCCAGCAGCTTTGTTAACCAAGAGACCCAGTACTTC. Amino acid sequence: CASSFVNQETQYF.

V is TRBV6-2 or TRBV6-3 and J is TRBJ1-2, with D hard to call. V was shortened by 4 bases and J by 1 base, with 10 bases between the two germline ends. There are 14 residues in the CDR3. Germline V CDR1 and CDR2: MNHEY, SVGEGT. CDR3 bases: TGTGCCAGCAGTTTGCAGTATCTTAACTATGGCTACACCTTC. This translates into CASSLQYLNYGYTF.

The V gene is TRBV2, the J gene TRBJ1-2; TRBD1 aligns across 11 bases. The CDR3 consists of 16 residues. With 6 bases clipped from V and 2 bases from J, the junction kept 8 bases outside the gene matches. The germline CDR1 and CDR2 sequences are SNHLY and FYNNEI. The CDR3, as DNA: TGTGCCAGCAGACAGAGAAGGACAGGGGGCAACTATGGCTACACCTTC. Protein sequence: CASRQRRTGGNYGYTF.

The chain uses TRBV15 and TRBJ1-2, with 8 bases lining up with TRBD1. V was pared by 9 bases and J by 1 base, with 7 bases of the junction left unmatched. CDR3 length: 14 residues. Germline V lookup: CDR1 LNHNV, CDR2 YYDKDF (reference sequence). In DNA, the CDR3 is TGTGCCACGTCACCAGGGGGCTTTAACTATGGCTACACCTTC. Protein sequence: CATSPGGFNYGYTF.

V gene TRBV4-3 combines with J gene TRBJ1-1, with TRBD1 matching over 7 bases. CDR1 and CDR2 from the germline V gene are LGHNA and YSLEER. V trimming: 0 bases; J trimming: 5 bases; junction bases outside the gene matches: 9. CDR3 size: 16 residues. The CDR3 is CASSQDGGGAITEAFF. CDR3 bases: TGCGCCAGCAGCCAAGATGGAGGGGGCGCGATTACTGAAGCTTTCTTT.

About this clone itself: An end of the junction does not agree with germline; a read error may underlie this. J is TRBJ2-5 and V is TRBV7-7, with D perhaps given as TRBD1 or TRBD2 (5 bases each). Germline-derived CDR1 and CDR2 are SSHAT and FNYEAQ (reference sequence). CDR3 length equals 12 residues. The CDR3 nucleotides read TGTGCTAGCAGCTTAGAGGGGCTGACCCAGTACTTC. Encoded protein: CASSLEGLTQYF.

The genes are TRBV9 and TRBJ2-3; 9 bases fit TRBD2. With V trimmed by 5 bases and J by 2 bases, 6 bases remained unmatched. CDR3 length: 15 amino acids. CDR1 SGDLS and CDR2 YYNGEE come from the germline V gene. The CDR3 here is CASRRTSEFTDTQYF. The CDR3, as DNA: TGTGCCAGCAGGCGGACTAGCGAGTTCACAGATACGCAGTATTTT.

This chain connects TRBV11-1 to TRBJ2-7, with D tentatively TRBD2 (5 bases). This CDR3 has 12 amino acids. The V gene's germline CDR1 is SGHAT and CDR2 FQDESV (reference sequence). Trimming took off 6 bases at V and 5 bases at J, with 11 bases between the two ends. CDR3 sequence: CASRRGYDEQYF. In DNA, the CDR3 is TGTGCCAGCAGGAGAGGGTACGACGAGCAGTACTTC.

The V gene is TRBV7-2, the J gene TRBJ2-7; D may be TRBD1 (6 bases). V dropped 5 bases and J dropped 0 bases, with 11 bases sitting between them. The CDR3 spans 14 residues. Germline V lookup: CDR1 SGHTA, CDR2 FQGNSA. This chain's CDR3 is CASSVTGNSYEQYF. In DNA, the CDR3 is TGTGCCAGCAGCGTGACAGGAAACTCCTACGAGCAGTACTTC. Together with reference TRBV7-2 and TRBJ2-7, the CDR3 gives the full variable domain: GAGVSQSPSNKVTEKGKDVELRCDPISGHTALYWYRQSLGQGLEFLIYFQGNSAPDKSGLPSDRFSAERTGGSVSTLTIQRTQQEDSAVYLCASSVTGNSYEQYFGPGTRLTVT.

The chain has TRBV15 and TRBJ2-7; 11 bases match TRBD2. Germline assignment: CDR1 LNHNV and CDR2 YYDKDF (reference sequence). With 3 bases clipped from V and 2 bases from J, the junction kept 6 bases outside the gene matches. The CDR3 loop spans 16 amino acids. In nucleotides, the CDR3 is TGTGCCACCAGCAGGGCGCCTAGCGGGAGGACCTACGAGCAGTACTTC. Translation gives CATSRAPSGRTYEQYF.

The genes are TRBV7-6 and TRBJ2-2, with TRBD2 as a possible D gene (6 bases). CDR1 SGHVS and CDR2 FNYEAQ come from the germline V gene. Trimming pared 1 base from V and 3 bases from J, leaving 27 bases between. This CDR3 has 21 residues. The CDR3 DNA reads TGTGCCAGCAGCTTAGTTTTTAAGAGGAGGAGGGAGGACCGGTACACCGGGGAGCTGTTTTTT. It codes for CASSLVFKRRREDRYTGELFF.

This clone has a single count. V gene TRBV11-2 combines with J gene TRBJ1-4, with 8 bases that match TRBD1. Germline V gene data show CDR1 as SGHAT and CDR2 as FQNNGV. CDR3 length: 16 residues. Losses at the gene ends were 5 bases for V and 1 base for J; bases not matched to a gene: 6. CDR3 sequence (DNA): TGTGCCAGCAGCCGTCAGGGGGCGGGAACTAATGAAAAACTGTTTTTT. Translation: CASSRQGAGTNEKLFF.

The chain is built from TRBV15 and TRBJ2-7, with TRBD2 matching 13 bases. The CDR3 is 15 residues long. CDR1 LNHNV and CDR2 YYDKDF come from the germline V gene (reference sequence). The V segment lost 0 bases and the J segment 10 bases; nucleotides outside the gene matches: 6. Here the CDR3 DNA reads TGTGCCACCAGCAGAGATCCCGGGACTAGCGGGAATCAGTACTTC. Translated: CATSRDPGTSGNQYF.

The J gene is TRBJ2-7, the V gene TRBV4-3; TRBD2 matches at 7 bases. Trimming took 3 bases from V and 4 from J; bases not matched to a gene: 3. The CDR3 length is 13 residues. Germline lookup yields CDR1 LGHNA and CDR2 YSLEER. In nucleotides, the CDR3 is TGCGCCAGCAGCCAGTACGGGGGGTACGAGCAGTACTTC. Protein product: CASSQYGGYEQYF.

The chain has TRBV5-1 and TRBJ1-1, with no clear D. Germline lookup yields CDR1 SGHRS and CDR2 YFSETQ. V lost 2 bases and J lost 0, with 5 bases in between. CDR3 length equals 13 residues. CDR3 loop: CASSFQMNTEAFF. The DNA for the CDR3 is TGCGCCAGCAGCTTCCAGATGAACACTGAAGCTTTCTTT.

The chain joins TRBV27 to TRBJ1-5, with 10 bases that match TRBD1. The CDR3 extends over 14 amino acids. CDR1 is MNHEY and CDR2 is SMNVEV in the germline V gene (reference sequence). J gave up 8 bases and V 5 bases, and 6 bases lay outside the gene matches. DNA for the CDR3: TGTGCCAGCAGTCCAAGGACAGGGGGTGAGCCCCAGCATTTT. Its translation: CASSPRTGGEPQHF.

In this sample, this clone turned up a few times. The chain employs TRBV7-9 and TRBJ1-4; possible D gene TRBD1, 5 bases. Germline V CDR1 and CDR2: SEHNR, FQNEAQ (reference sequence). The CDR3 sequence is 16 residues long. Trimming took off 5 bases at V and 0 bases at J, with 13 bases between the two ends. This CDR3 is CASSPGTYATNEKLFF. The CDR3 coding sequence is TGTGCCAGCAGCCCAGGGACTTACGCAACTAATGAAAAACTGTTTTTT.

The chain employs TRBV5-4 and TRBJ1-2; 8 bases match TRBD1. The germline V gene has CDR1 SGHNT and CDR2 YYREEE (reference sequence). The CDR3 consists of 16 residues. J lost 0 bases, V lost 0 bases, and 4 bases had no gene match. CDR3 sequence: CASSLGQGPTNYGYTF. The CDR3, as DNA: TGTGCCAGCAGCTTGGGACAGGGGCCGACTAACTATGGCTACACCTTC.

This chain joins TRBV7-2 and TRBJ2-5; possibly TRBD1 for D (6 bases). This CDR3 contains 13 residues. Trimming cost V 4 bases and J 5 bases, with 11 bases left between them. In germline, CDR1 is SGHTA, CDR2 FQGNSA. CDR3 residues: CASSSIDRETQYF. The CDR3 DNA follows: TGTGCCAGCAGCTCAATCGACAGGGAGACCCAGTACTTC.

This rearrangement joins TRBV28 to TRBJ2-1; 7 bases are shared with TRBD2. The CDR3 has 15 amino acids. Trimming took 5 bases from V and 8 from J; bases not matched to a gene: 12. Germline CDR1 reads MDHEN; CDR2 reads SYDVKM. CDR3 nucleotides: TGTGCCAGCAGTCAGGCGGGAGAGGGGTGGGATGAGCAGTTCTTC. As protein: CASSQAGEGWDEQFF.